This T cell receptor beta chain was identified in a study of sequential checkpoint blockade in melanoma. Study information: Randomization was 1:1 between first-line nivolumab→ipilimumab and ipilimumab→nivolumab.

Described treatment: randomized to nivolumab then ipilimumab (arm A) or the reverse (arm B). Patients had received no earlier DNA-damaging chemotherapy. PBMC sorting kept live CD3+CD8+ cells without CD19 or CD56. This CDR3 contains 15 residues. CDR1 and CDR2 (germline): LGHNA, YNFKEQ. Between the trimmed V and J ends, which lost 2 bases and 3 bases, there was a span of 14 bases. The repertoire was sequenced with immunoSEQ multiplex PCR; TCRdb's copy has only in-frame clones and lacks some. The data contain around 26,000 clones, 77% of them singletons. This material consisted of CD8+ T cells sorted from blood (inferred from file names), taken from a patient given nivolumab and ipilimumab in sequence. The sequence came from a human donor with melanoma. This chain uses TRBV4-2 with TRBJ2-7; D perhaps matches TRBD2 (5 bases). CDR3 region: CASSQSEGAIYEQYF. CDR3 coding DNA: TGTGCCAGCAGCCAATCAGAGGGAGCAATCTACGAGCAGTACTTC.